This T cell receptor (beta chain) came from a study of radiation and T cells in renal cell carcinoma. Study information: Nephrectomy followed 15 Gy stereotactic body radiation by 4 weeks. Study-wide results and limits: Pretreatment tumor biopsies were lacking, so baseline clonotypes are unknown.

In the case of this clone: Its specificity is not known.

This CDR3 comprises 15 residues. Looked up from germline, CDR1 is SGDLS and CDR2 is YYNGEE. V lost 0 bases to trimming and J lost 6 bases; unmatched junction nucleotides: 6. The time point here: baseline pretreatment blood. The sample's treatment: 15 Gy SBRT to primary tumor, nephrectomy 4 weeks later. This renal cell carcinoma was of the clear cell type. The data were produced by immunoSEQ multiplex PCR, yet TCRdb's version contains in-frame clones alone and is incomplete. The sample includes about 95,000 clones, 75% to 90% of them seen just once. The material was blood, obtained from a patient whose treatment included radiotherapy and nephrectomy. This TCR was recovered from a middle-aged man with renal cell carcinoma. The rearrangement uses TRBV9 and TRBJ1-2, with TRBD1 matching 9 bases. CDR3 region: CASSVAAGTGNGYTF. The CDR3 DNA reads TGTGCCAGCAGCGTAGCCGCCGGGACAGGGAATGGCTACACCTTC.